The rows below give T cell receptor beta chains drawn from one sample of a study of T cell responses to AZD1222 COVID-19 vaccine. Profiled with immunoSEQ multiplex PCR; TCRdb holds only in-frame clones, not every one. The sample shows approximately 160,000 clones, approximately 90% of them seen only once. The sequenced sample was peripheral blood, obtained on day 0 of AZD1222 vaccination. The receptors shown here come from an adult in good health. The CDR3 runs from the conserved cysteine through the conserved F or W. The D gene is left open where the match is weak. A row's size may be missing; if present it is once, few, many or a size class.

d_call clone_size j_call v_call cdr3_nt cdr3_aa
. . TRBJ1-1 TRBV30 TGTGCCTGGAGTGTACTTACTGACACTGAAGCTTTCTTT CAWSVLTDTEAFF
TRBD2 . TRBJ2-2 TRBV29-1 TGCAGCGTTGCGGGGGGCACCGGGGAGCTGTTTTTT CSVAGGTGELFF
. . TRBJ2-5 TRBV28 TGTGCCAGCAGTTTATTAAAAGAGACCCAGTACTTC CASSLLKETQYF
. . TRBJ1-2 TRBV28 TGTGCCAGCAGTTTTGCTTACAGTAACTATGGCTACACCTTC CASSFAYSNYGYTF
TRBD2 . TRBJ2-7 TRBV7-8 TGTGCCAGCAGCTTAAGGGAGGGCCCCTACGAGCAGTACTTC CASSLREGPYEQYF
. once TRBJ1-2 TRBV30 TGTGCCTGGACCCACGAGGGCTATGGCTACACCTTC CAWTHEGYGYTF
. . TRBJ2-7 TRBV7-8 TGTGCCAGCAGCCTGCTGAGGGTTCACGAGCAGTACTTC CASSLLRVHEQYF
. . TRBJ1-3 TRBV7-2 TGTGCCAGCAGCCCCTATCCTCGGGGAAACACCATATATTTT CASSPYPRGNTIYF
TRBD1 . TRBJ2-7 TRBV7-8 TGTGCCAGCAGCTTAGGCGGACAGGGGTACGAGCAGTACTTC CASSLGGQGYEQYF
. . TRBJ1-5 TRBV5-8 TGTGCCAGCAGCTTGGCCCAGATATCCACTAGCAATCAGCCCCAGCATTTT CASSLAQISTSNQPQHF